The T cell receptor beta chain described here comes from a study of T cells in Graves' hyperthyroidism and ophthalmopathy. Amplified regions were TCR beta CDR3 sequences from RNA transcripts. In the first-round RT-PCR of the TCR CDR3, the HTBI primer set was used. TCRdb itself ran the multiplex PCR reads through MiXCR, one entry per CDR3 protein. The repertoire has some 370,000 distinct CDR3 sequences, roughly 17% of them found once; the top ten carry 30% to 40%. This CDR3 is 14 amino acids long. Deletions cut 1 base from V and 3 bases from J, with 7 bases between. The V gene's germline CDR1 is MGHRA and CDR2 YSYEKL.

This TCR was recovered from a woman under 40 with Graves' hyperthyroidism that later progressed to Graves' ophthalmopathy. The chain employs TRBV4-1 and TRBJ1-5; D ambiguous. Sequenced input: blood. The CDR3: CASSQGRYNQPQHF. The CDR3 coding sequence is TGCGCCAGCAGCCAAGGGAGGTACAATCAGCCCCAGCATTTT.